The present entry profiles one TCR beta chain with its context. The antigen it recognizes is unknown. No much larger clonotype is one base removed from it; base qualities were not supplied. Library preparation used 5' RACE. Sequenced on an Illumina HiSeq 2500. A second PCR of roughly 6 to 11 cycles was run with a J-beta primer mix and a sample-barcoded 5' primer. A unique molecular identifier was introduced onto each TCR beta cDNA molecule by a template-switch 5' adaptor carrying 12 random nucleotides. At least 2.5 million CDR3-containing paired-end reads were obtained from each sample. All of the RNA was converted into first-strand cDNA using the Mint cDNA synthesis kit, with a TRBC-specific oligonucleotide serving as the primer. After uracil-DNA glycosylase treatment, a first 18-cycle PCR used universal primers M1SS and BC2_uni_R on all cDNA. Per the original workflow: Each sample was normalized by randomly selecting 1 million high-quality reads, each carrying a distinct molecular identifier. Reads sharing molecular identifiers were discarded rather than binned into consensus sequences. CDR3 identification, clonotype clustering and error correction used MiTCR with a Q25 quality threshold and the strictest error-elimination algorithm. A nonparametric unseen species model with Euler transformation was used to estimate lower-bound total TCR beta diversity. TCRdb trimmed public reads at Q25 via fastp, called clones via MiXCR and kept in-frame beta chains. Each record represents a unique CDR3 protein, reported with the most common genes and DNA among its rows. TCRdb, rather than the study authors, made the V and J calls. This sample has around 1,600,000 distinct CDR3 sequences in its table, and approximately 39% of those were observed once. The ten largest clones capture around 4% of the sample.

The roughly 42 donors, aged about 6 to 95 years, were systemically healthy Caucasian individuals from Russia. Each donor gave about 9.2 milliliters of peripheral blood, drawn into EDTA-treated Vacutainer tubes. Ficoll-Paque density-gradient centrifugation was used to isolate PBMCs, with at least 6 million per sample. Total RNA was extracted from PBMCs with Trizol reagent, with at least 5.5 micrograms obtained per sample. For every donor, an aliquot of PBMCs went through flow cytometry to measure the percentages of naive CD45RAhigh/CD27high T cells. This entry is derived from a study of blood T cells in healthy people across ages (dated by TCRdb to the mid-2010s). About the study as a whole: In model experiments, template switching captured about one uniquely barcoded TCR beta cDNA molecule for every two T cells. To track age-related changes in TCR beta repertoire diversity, the study relied on deep sequencing normalized with unique cDNA molecular identifiers. Donors were grouped into four age groups: young (average approximately 15 years), middle-aged (about 40), aged (around 56) and long-lived (just over 80). To avoid experimental bias, donors of different ages were distributed randomly across sequencing lanes. For two donors (one aged 18 to 30 and one aged 80 or older), the study analyzed two additional independent replicas of 1 million unique cDNA reads from the same blood draw. Results and caveats for the whole study, not just this receptor: Donor CMV infection status was unknown, potentially confounding age-related changes in expanded clonotypes. There was a strong correlation between observed TCR beta diversity and the percentage of naive T cells measured by flow cytometry. Compared with the aged group, the long-lived group had more naive CD4+ T cells, fewer expanded clones and increased TCR diversity, a pattern suggesting age selection. As age increased, observed TCR beta diversity per million T cells dropped in a roughly linear way, and a significant reduction was already evident by age approximately 40. Because profiling used bulk unsorted PBMCs, naive and antigen-experienced compartments could not be compared conclusively. Estimates of total diversity based on one million sequenced T cells were regarded as lower bounds and as underestimates.

Input material: blood. This receptor was obtained from a woman younger than 30 in good health.

The CDR3 protein is CSARDSLAEDNEQFF. The nucleotide sequence is TGCAGTGCTAGAGATAGCCTAGCGGAAGACAATGAGCAGTTCTTC. Recombination joined TRBV20-1 with TRBJ2-1, and 7 bases in between align with TRBD2. As encoded in the germline V gene (reference sequence), CDR1 is DFQATT while CDR2 is SNEGSKA. V and J are trimmed by 0 bases and 5 bases, and the gene matches miss 7 bases of the junction. The CDR3 measures 15 amino acids from cysteine to phenylalanine. Solely the CDR3 DNA is kept, with 45 bases framed from the first base.